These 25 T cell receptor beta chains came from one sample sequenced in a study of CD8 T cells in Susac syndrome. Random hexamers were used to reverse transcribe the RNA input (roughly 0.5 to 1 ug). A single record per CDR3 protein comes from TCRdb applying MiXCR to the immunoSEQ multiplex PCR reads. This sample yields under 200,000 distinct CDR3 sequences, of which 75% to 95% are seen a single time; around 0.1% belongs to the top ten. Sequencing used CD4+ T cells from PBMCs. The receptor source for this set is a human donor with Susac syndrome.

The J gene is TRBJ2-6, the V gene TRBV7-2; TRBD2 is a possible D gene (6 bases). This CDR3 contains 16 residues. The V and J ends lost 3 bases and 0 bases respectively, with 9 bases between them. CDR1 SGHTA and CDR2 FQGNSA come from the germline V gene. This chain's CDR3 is CASSFGGTSGANVLTF. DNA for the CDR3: TGTGCCAGCAGCTTTGGGGGGACCTCTGGGGCCAACGTCCTGACTTTC.

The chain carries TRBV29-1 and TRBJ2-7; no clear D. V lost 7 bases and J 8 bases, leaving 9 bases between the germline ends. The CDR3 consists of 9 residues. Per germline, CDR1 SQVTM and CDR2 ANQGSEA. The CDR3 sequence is CSAHWKQYF. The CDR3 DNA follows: TGCAGCGCCCATTGGAAGCAGTACTTC.

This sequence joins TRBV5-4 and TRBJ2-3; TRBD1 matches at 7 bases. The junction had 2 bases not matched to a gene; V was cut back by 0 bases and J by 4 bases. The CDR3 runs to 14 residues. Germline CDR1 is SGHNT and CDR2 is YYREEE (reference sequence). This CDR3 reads CASSLEGAADTQYF. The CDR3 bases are TGTGCCAGCAGCTTGGAGGGGGCCGCAGATACGCAGTATTTT.

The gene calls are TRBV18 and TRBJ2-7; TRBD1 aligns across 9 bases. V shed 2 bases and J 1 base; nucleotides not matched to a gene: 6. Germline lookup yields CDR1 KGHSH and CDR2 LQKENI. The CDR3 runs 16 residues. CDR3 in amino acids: CASSPLGQGFSYEQYF. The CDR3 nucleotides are TGTGCCAGCTCACCATTGGGACAGGGTTTTTCCTACGAGCAGTACTTC.

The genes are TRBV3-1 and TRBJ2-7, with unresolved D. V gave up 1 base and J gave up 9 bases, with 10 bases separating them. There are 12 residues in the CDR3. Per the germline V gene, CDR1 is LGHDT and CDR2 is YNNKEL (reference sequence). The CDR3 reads CASSQGAGGQYF. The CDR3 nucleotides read TGTGCCAGCAGCCAAGGGGCAGGCGGGCAGTACTTC.

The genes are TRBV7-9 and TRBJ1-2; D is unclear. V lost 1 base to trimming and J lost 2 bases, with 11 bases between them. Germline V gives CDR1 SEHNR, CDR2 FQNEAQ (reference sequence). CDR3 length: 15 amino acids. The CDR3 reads CASSLGREGNYGYTF. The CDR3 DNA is TGTGCCAGCAGCTTAGGTCGCGAAGGGAACTATGGCTACACCTTC.

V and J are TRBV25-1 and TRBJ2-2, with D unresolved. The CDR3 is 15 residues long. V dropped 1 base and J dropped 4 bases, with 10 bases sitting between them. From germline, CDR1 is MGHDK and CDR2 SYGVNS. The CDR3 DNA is TGTGCCAGCAGTGAATTCGGAACTTTCACCGGGGAGCTGTTTTTT. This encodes CASSEFGTFTGELFF.

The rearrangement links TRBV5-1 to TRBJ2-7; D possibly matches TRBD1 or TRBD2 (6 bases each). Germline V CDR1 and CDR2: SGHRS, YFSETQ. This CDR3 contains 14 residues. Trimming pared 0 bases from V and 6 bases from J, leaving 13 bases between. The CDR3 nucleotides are TGCGCCAGCAGCTTGGGAAGGGGGGCAGGCGAGCAGTACTTC. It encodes CASSLGRGAGEQYF.

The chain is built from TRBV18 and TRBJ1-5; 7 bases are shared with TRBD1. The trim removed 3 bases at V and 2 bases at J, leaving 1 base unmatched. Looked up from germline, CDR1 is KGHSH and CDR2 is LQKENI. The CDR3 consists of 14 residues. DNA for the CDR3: TGTGCCAGCTCACCTGGACAGGGCAATCAGCCCCAGCATTTT. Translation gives CASSPGQGNQPQHF.

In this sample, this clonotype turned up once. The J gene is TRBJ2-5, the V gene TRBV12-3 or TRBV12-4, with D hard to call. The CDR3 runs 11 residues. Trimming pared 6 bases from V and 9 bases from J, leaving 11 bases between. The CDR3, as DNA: TGTGCCAGCAGCTCCGGTTTGGCCCAGTACTTC. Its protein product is CASSSGLAQYF.

The CDR3 loop is CSAGRASRGTWGSEAFF. The CDR3 DNA is TGCAGTGCTGGAAGAGCCAGTAGGGGGACATGGGGCTCTGAAGCTTTCTTT. The chain couples TRBV20-1 to TRBJ1-1, with D possibly TRBD1 on 6 matching bases. V shed 5 bases and J shed 6 bases, with 28 bases lying between them. The CDR3 runs 17 residues. From germline, CDR1 is DFQATT and CDR2 SNEGSKA (reference sequence).

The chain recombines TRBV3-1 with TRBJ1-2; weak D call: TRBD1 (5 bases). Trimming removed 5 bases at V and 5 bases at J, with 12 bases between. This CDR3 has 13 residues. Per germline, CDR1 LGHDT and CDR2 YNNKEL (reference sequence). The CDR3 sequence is CASSSEGKYGYTF. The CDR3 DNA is TGTGCCAGCAGCAGTGAGGGGAAGTATGGCTACACCTTC.

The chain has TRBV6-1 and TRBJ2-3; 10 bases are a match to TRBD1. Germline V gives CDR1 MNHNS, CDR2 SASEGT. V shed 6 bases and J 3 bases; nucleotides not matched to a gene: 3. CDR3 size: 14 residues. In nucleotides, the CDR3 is TGTGCCAGCAGGGAGGGACAGGGGACAGATACGCAGTATTTT. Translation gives CASREGQGTDTQYF.

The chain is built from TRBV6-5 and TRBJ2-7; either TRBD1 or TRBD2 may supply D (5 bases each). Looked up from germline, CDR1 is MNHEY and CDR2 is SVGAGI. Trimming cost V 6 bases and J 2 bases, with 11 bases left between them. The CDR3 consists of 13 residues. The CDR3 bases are TGTGCCAGCAGCCGGGACGACCCCTACGAGCAGTACTTC. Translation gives CASSRDDPYEQYF.

The CDR3 sequence is CASSLLAGGPGTGELFF. The CDR3 nucleotides read TGTGCCAGCAGCTTACTAGCGGGGGGGCCTGGCACCGGGGAGCTGTTTTTT. The rearrangement uses TRBV7-3 and TRBJ2-2; 12 nucleotides align to TRBD2. Looked up from germline, CDR1 is SGHTA and CDR2 is FQGTGA. CDR3 length: 17 amino acids. The J segment lost 4 bases and the V segment lost 2 bases, leaving 5 bases of the junction unmatched.

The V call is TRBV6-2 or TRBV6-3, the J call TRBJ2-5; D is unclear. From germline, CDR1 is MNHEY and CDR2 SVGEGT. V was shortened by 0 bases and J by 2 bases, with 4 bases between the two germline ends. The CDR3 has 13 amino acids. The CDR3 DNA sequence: TGTGCCAGCAGTTACTCTTCTCAAGAGACCCAGTACTTC. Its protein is CASSYSSQETQYF.

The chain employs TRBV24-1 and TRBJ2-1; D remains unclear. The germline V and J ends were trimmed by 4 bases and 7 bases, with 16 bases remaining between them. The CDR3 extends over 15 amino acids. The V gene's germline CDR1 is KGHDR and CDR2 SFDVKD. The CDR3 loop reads CATSDPVKMGNEQFF. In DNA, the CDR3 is TGTGCCACCAGTGACCCCGTCAAAATGGGGAATGAGCAGTTCTTC.

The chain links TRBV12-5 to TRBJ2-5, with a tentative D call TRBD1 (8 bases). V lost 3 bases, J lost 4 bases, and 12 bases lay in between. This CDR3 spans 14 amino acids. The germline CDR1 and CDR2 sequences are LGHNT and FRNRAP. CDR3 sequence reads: CASGLQGGLETQYF. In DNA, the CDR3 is TGTGCTAGTGGTTTACAGGGGGGGTTAGAGACCCAGTACTTC.

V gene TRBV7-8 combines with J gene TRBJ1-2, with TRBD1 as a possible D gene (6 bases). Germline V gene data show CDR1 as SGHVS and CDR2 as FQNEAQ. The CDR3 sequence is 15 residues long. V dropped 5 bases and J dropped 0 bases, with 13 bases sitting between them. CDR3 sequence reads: CASSPQDSSNYGYTF. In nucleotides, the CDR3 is TGTGCCAGCAGCCCCCAGGACAGCTCTAACTATGGCTACACCTTC.

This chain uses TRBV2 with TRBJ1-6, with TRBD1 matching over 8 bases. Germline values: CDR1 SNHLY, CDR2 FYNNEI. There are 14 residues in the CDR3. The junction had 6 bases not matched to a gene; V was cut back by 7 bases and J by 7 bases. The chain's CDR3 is CASTGTGSNSPLHF. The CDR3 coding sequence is TGTGCCAGCACCGGGACAGGCTCAAATTCACCCCTCCACTTT. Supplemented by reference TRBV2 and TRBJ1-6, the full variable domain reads EPEVTQTPSHQVTQMGQEVILRCVPISNHLYFYWYRQILGQKVEFLVSFYNNEISEKSEIFDDQFSVERPDGSNFTLKIRSTKLEDSAMYFCASTGTGSNSPLHFGNGTRLTVT.

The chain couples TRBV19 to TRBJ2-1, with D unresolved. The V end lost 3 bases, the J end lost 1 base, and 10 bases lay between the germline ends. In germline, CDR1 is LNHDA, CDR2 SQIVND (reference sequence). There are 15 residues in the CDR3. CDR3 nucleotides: TGTGCCAGTAGTATTACTCCACGTTCCTACAATGAGCAGTTCTTC. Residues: CASSITPRSYNEQFF. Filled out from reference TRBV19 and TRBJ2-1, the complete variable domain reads DGGITQSPKYLFRKEGQNVTLSCEQNLNHDAMYWYRQDPGQGLRLIYYSQIVNDFQKGDIAEGYSVSREKKESFPLTVTSAQKNPTAFYLCASSITPRSYNEQFFGPGTRLTVL.

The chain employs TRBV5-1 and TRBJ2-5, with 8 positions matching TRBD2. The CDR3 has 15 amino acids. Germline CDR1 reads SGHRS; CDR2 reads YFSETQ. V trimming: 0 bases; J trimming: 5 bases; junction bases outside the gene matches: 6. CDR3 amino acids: CASSLGSGSWETQYF. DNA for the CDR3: TGCGCCAGCAGCTTGGGCAGCGGGAGTTGGGAGACCCAGTACTTC. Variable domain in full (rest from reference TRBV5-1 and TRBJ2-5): KAGVTQTPRYLIKTRGQQVTLSCSPISGHRSVSWYQQTPGQGLQFLFEYFSETQRNKGNFPGRFSGRQFSNSRSEMNVSTLELGDSALYLCASSLGSGSWETQYFGPGTRLLVL.

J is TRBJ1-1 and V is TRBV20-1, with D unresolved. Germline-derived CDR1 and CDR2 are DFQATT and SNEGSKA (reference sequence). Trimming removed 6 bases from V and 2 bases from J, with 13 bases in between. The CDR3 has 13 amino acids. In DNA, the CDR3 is TGCAGTGCGCAAGTTCCCAGCAACACTGAAGCTTTCTTT. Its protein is CSAQVPSNTEAFF.

The chain's CDR3 is CASKGAQETQYF. CDR3 coding DNA: TGCGCCAGTAAGGGGGCCCAAGAGACCCAGTACTTC. This chain uses TRBV5-1 with TRBJ2-5; 7 bases match TRBD1. CDR1 is SGHRS, CDR2 YFSETQ, per germline. This CDR3 is 12 amino acids long. With V trimmed by 8 bases and J by 1 base, 2 bases remained unmatched. Full variable domain (missing parts from reference TRBV5-1 and TRBJ2-5): KAGVTQTPRYLIKTRGQQVTLSCSPISGHRSVSWYQQTPGQGLQFLFEYFSETQRNKGNFPGRFSGRQFSNSRSEMNVSTLELGDSALYLCASKGAQETQYFGPGTRLLVL.

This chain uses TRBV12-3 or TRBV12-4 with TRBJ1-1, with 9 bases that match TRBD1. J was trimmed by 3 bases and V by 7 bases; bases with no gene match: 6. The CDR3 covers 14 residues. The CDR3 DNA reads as TGTGCCAGCACCAGACAGGGGGAGTACACTGAAGCTTTCTTT. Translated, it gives CASTRQGEYTEAFF.